This TCR beta chain was identified in a study of T cells in Graves' hyperthyroidism and ophthalmopathy. Overall study results and limits: By a 13 V-J model, ophthalmopathy was set apart from stable hyperthyroidism. Most thyroid clonotypes expanded above 0.001 were also detected in blood.

Worth noting for this clonotype: Its antigen is currently unknown.

The source material, RNA transcripts, was used to amplify TCR beta CDR3 regions. The HTBI primer set was used in a first-round RT-PCR of the TCR CDR3. TCRdb passed the multiplex PCR reads through MiXCR, listing each CDR3 protein once. Among about 420,000 distinct CDR3 sequences, about 13% were seen once, and the ten largest hold about 4.9%. Germline CDR1 is MNHNS and CDR2 is SASEGT. V was pared by 8 bases and J by 3 bases, with 15 bases between. This CDR3 comprises 14 residues. Clinical symptoms, serum thyroxine and TRAb, thyroid ultrasound and orbital computed tomography were used for the diagnoses. Out of 10 ml of fresh peripheral blood came the PBMCs.

This clonotype originated in a woman younger than 35 with Graves' hyperthyroidism. The sample was blood. J is TRBJ2-3 and V is TRBV6-1; maybe TRBD1 (6 bases). This CDR3 reads CASANREWTDTQYF. CDR3 nucleotides: TGTGCCAGCGCAAACAGGGAGTGGACAGATACGCAGTATTTT.